What follows are 5 T cell receptor beta chains derived from one specimen sequenced in a study of cytomegalovirus exposure and HLA in healthy donors. The PCR had 60 Vbeta and 13 Jbeta primers. Sequencing was performed with immunoSEQ multiplex PCR; in TCRdb, only in-frame clones are kept and a portion is missing. This sample has 120,000 or so clones, with 75% to 90% found just once. Sequencing was done on a sample of PBMCs. Every receptor here comes from a female donor in good health and CMV-seropositive.

The chain is built from TRBV7-9 and TRBJ2-5; D may be TRBD2 (6 bases). CDR3 size: 15 residues. Germline V gene lookup returns CDR1 SEHNR and CDR2 FQNEAQ (reference sequence). Trimming stripped 1 base from V and 5 bases from J, with 14 bases between. The CDR3 DNA reads TGTGCCAGCAGCTTAGTAACTAGCTACCCGGAGACCCAGTACTTC. Amino acid sequence: CASSLVTSYPETQYF.

In this sample, this clone turned up once. The genes are TRBV9 and TRBJ1-2, with unresolved D. The CDR3 covers 14 residues. V gave up 0 bases and J gave up 0 bases, with 6 bases separating them. Germline V gene data show CDR1 as SGDLS and CDR2 as YYNGEE. CDR3 sequence (DNA): TGTGCCAGCAGCGTAGTCGGGACTAACTATGGCTACACCTTC. Its protein product is CASSVVGTNYGYTF.

This rearrangement joins TRBV15 to TRBJ2-1; 11 bases map to TRBD2. V lost 4 bases and J lost 3; bases outside the gene matches: 8. The CDR3 loop spans 17 amino acids. Germline V gene data show CDR1 as LNHNV and CDR2 as YYDKDF (reference sequence). Here the CDR3 reads CATSNPLAGGNYNEQFF. The CDR3 DNA is TGTGCCACCAGCAACCCCCTAGCGGGGGGTAACTACAATGAGCAGTTCTTC.

Only a few counts were recorded for this clone. This chain links TRBV29-1 with TRBJ1-2; tentative D call: TRBD1 (6 bases). Looked up from germline, CDR1 is SQVTM and CDR2 is ANQGSEA. This CDR3 has 12 residues. The germline V and J ends were trimmed by 6 bases and 8 bases, with 16 bases remaining between them. The CDR3 sequence is CSVGGGSYGYTF. The CDR3 DNA reads as TGCAGCGTGGGGGGGGGCAGTTACGGCTACACCTTC.

On this clone: Relative to the germline gene, one junction end is altered; a read error may explain this. V is TRBV7-9 and J is TRBJ2-3; 8 bases are a match to TRBD2. The CDR3 spans 16 residues. Germline values: CDR1 SEHNR, CDR2 FQNEAQ (reference sequence). The CDR3 region is CSSRPLAGLNTDTQYF. Here the CDR3 DNA reads TGTTCCAGCAGGCCCCTAGCGGGTCTAAACACAGATACGCAGTATTTT.